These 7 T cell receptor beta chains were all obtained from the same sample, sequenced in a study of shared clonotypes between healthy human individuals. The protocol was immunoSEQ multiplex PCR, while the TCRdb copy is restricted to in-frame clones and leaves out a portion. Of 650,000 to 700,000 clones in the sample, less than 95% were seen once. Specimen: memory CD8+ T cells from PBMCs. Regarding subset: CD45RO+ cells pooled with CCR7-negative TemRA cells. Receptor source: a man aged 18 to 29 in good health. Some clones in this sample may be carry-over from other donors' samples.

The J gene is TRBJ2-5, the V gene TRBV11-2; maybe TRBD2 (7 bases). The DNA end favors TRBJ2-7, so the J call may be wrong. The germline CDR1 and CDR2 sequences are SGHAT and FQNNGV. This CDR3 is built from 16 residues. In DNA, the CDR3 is TGTGCCAGCAGCACCCGGGGGGCCCGAAGCTCCTACGAGCAGTACTTC. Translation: CASSTRGARSSYEQYF.

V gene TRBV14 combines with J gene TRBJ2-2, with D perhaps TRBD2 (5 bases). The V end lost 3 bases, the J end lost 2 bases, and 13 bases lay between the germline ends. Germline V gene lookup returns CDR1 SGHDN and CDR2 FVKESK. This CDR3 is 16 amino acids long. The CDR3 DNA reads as TGTGCCAGCAGCCACGACCCGGACTTAAACACCGGGGAGCTGTTTTTT. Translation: CASSHDPDLNTGELFF. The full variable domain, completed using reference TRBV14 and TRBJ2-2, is EAGVTQFPSHSVIEKGQTVTLRCDPISGHDNLYWYRRVMGKEIKFLLHFVKESKQDESGMPNNRFLAERTGGTYSTLKVQPAELEDSGVYFCASSHDPDLNTGELFFGEGSRLTVL.

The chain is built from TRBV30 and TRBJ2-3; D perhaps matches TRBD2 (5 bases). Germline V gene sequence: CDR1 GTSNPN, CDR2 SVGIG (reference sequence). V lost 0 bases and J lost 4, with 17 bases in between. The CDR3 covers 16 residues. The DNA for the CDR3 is TGTGCCTGGAGTGTAGCGGCAGTGCTTGGGGCAGATACGCAGTATTTT. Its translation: CAWSVAAVLGADTQYF.

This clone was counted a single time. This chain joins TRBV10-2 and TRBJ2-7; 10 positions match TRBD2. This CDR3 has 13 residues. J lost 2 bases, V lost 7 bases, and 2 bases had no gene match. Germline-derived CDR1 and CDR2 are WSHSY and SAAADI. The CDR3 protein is CASIAGGTYEQYF. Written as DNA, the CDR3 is TGCGCCAGCATAGCGGGAGGTACCTACGAGCAGTACTTC.

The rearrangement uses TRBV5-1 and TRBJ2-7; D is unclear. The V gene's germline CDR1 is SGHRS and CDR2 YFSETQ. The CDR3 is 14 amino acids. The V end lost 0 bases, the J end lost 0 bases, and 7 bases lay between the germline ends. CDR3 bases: TGCGCCAGCAGCTTGGCCGGGTTCTCCTACGAGCAGTACTTC. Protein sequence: CASSLAGFSYEQYF. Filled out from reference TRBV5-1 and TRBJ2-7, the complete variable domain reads KAGVTQTPRYLIKTRGQQVTLSCSPISGHRSVSWYQQTPGQGLQFLFEYFSETQRNKGNFPGRFSGRQFSNSRSEMNVSTLELGDSALYLCASSLAGFSYEQYFGPGTRLTVT.

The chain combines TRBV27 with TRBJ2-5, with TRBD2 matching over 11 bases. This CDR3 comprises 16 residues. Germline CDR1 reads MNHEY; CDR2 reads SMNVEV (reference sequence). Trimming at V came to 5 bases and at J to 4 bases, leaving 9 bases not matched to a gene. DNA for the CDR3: TGTGCCAGCAGTACCACTAGCGGGAGCGCCGCAGAGACCCAGTACTTC. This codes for CASSTTSGSAAETQYF.

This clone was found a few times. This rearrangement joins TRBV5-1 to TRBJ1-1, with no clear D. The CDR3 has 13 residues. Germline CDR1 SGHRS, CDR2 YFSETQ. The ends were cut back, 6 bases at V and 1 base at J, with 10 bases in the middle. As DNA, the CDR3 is TGCGCCAGCAACAATTCGCCGAACACTGAAGCTTTCTTT. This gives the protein CASNNSPNTEAFF.